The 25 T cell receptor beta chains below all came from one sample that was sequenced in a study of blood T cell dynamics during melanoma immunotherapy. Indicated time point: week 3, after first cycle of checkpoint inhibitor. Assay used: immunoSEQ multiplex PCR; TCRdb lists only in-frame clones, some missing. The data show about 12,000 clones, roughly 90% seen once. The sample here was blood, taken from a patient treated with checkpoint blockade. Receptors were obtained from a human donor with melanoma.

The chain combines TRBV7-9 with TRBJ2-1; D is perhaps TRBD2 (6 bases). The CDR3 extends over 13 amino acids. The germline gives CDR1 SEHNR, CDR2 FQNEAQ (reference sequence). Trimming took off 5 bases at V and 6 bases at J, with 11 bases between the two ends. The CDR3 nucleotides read TGTGCCAGCAGCCTTGGGACTCGCAATGAGCAGTTCTTC. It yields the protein CASSLGTRNEQFF.

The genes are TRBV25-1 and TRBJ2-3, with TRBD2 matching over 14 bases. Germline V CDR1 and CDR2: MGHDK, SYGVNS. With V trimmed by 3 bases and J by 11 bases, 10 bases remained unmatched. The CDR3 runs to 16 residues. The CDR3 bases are TGTGCCAGCAGTGACCGCGGGACTAGCGGGAGATTCGGGCAGTATTTT. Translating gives CASSDRGTSGRFGQYF.

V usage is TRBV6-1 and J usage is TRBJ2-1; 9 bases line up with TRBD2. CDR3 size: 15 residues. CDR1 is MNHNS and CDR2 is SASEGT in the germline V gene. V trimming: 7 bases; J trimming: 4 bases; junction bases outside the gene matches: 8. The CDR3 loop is CASTRLADIYNEQFF. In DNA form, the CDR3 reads TGTGCCAGCACCAGACTAGCGGATATATACAATGAGCAGTTCTTC.

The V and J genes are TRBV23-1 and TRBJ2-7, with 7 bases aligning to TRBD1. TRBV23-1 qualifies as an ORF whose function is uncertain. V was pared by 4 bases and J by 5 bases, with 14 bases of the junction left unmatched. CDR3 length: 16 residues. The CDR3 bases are TGCGCCAGCAGTCTGTATAAGGGACAGAGGATCAACGAGCAGTACTTC. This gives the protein CASSLYKGQRINEQYF.

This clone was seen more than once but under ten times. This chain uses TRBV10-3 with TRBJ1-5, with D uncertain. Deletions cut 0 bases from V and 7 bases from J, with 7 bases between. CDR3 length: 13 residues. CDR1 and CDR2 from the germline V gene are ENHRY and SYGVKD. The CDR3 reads CAISESLAQPQHF. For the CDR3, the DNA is TGTGCCATCAGTGAGTCCCTAGCCCAGCCCCAGCATTTT.

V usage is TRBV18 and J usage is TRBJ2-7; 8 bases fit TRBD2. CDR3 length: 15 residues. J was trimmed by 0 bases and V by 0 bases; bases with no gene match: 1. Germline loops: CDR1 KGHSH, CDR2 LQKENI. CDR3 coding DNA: TGTGCCAGCTCACCACCGAGCGGGGGCTCCTACGAGCAGTACTTC. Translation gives CASSPPSGGSYEQYF. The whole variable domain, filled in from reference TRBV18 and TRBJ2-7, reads NAGVMQNPRHLVRRRGQEARLRCSPMKGHSHVYWYRQLPEEGLKFMVYLQKENIIDESGMPKERFSAEFPKEGPSILRIQQVVRGDSAAYFCASSPPSGGSYEQYFGPGTRLTVT.

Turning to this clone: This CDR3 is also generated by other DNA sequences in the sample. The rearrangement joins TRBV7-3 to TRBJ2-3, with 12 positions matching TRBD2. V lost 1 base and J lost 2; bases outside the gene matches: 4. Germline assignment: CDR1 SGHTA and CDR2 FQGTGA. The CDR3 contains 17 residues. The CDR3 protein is CASSLMGLAGVTDTQYF. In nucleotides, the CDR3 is TGTGCCAGCAGCTTAATGGGACTAGCGGGTGTCACAGATACGCAGTATTTT.

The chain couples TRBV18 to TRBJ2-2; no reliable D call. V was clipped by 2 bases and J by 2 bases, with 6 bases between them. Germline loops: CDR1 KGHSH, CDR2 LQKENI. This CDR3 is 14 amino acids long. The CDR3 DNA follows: TGTGCCAGCTCACCAGGGGTTAACACCGGGGAGCTGTTTTTT. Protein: CASSPGVNTGELFF.

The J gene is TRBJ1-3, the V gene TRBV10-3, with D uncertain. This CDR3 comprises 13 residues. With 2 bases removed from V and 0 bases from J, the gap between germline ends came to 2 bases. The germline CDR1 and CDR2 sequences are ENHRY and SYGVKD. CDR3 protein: CAISEPSGNTIYF. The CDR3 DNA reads TGTGCCATCAGTGAGCCCTCTGGAAACACCATATATTTT.

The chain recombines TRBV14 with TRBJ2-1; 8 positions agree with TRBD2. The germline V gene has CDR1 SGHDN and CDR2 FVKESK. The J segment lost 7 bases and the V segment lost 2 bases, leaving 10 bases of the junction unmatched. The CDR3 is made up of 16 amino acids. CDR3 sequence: CASSQFTSGSKNEQFF. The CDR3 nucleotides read TGTGCCAGCAGCCAATTTACTAGCGGCTCCAAAAATGAGCAGTTCTTC. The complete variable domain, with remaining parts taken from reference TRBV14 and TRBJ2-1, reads EAGVTQFPSHSVIEKGQTVTLRCDPISGHDNLYWYRRVMGKEIKFLLHFVKESKQDESGMPNNRFLAERTGGTYSTLKVQPAELEDSGVYFCASSQFTSGSKNEQFFGPGTRLTVL.

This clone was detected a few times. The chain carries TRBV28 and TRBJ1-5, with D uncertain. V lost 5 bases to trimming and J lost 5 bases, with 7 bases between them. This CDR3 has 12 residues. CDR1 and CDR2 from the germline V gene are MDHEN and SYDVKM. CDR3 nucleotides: TGTGCCAGCAGTGTCAGCGATCAGCCCCAGCATTTT. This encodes CASSVSDQPQHF.

The CDR3 here is CASSLHRGSEQYF. The DNA for the CDR3 is TGCGCCAGCAGCTTGCACAGGGGAAGCGAGCAGTACTTC. The rearrangement links TRBV5-1 to TRBJ2-7, with TRBD1 identical over 7 bases. J was trimmed by 6 bases and V by 1 base; bases with no gene match: 4. CDR3 size: 13 residues. Germline V gene data show CDR1 as SGHRS and CDR2 as YFSETQ.

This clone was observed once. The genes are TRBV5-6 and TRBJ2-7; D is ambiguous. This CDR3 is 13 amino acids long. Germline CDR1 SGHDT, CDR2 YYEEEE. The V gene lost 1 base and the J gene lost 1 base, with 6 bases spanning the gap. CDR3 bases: TGTGCCAGCAGCTTGACTGGTTCCTACGAGCAGTACTTC. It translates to CASSLTGSYEQYF.

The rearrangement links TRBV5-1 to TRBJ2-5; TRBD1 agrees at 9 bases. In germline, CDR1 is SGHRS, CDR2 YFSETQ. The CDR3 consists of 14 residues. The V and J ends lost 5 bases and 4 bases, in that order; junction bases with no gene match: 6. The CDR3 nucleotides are TGCGCCAGCAGTTCCGGGACAGGGAGAGAGACCCAGTACTTC. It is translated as CASSSGTGRETQYF.

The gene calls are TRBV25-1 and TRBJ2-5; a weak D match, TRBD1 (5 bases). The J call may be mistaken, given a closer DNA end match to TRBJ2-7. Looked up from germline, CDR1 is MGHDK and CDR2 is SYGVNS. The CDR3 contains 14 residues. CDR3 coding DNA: TGTGCCAGCAGTGGGCCGACAGCCCCCTACGAGCAGTACTTC. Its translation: CASSGPTAPYEQYF.

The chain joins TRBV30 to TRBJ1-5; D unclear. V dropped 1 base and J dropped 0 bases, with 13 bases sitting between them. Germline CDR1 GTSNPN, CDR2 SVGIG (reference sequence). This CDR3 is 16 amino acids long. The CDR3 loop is CAWSAPPGYSNQPQHF. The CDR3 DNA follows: TGTGCCTGGAGTGCTCCTCCGGGATATAGCAATCAGCCCCAGCATTTT. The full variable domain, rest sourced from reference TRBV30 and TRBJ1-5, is SQTIHQWPATLVQPVGSPLSLECTVEGTSNPNLYWYRQAAGRGLQLLFYSVGIGQISSEVPQNLSASRPQDRQFILSSKKLLLSDSGFYLCAWSAPPGYSNQPQHFGDGTRLSIL.

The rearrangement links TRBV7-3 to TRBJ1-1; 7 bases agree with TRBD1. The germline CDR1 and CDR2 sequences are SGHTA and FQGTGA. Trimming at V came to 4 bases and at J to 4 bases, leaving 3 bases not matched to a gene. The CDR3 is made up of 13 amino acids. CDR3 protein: CASSSRQGTEAFF. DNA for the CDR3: TGTGCCAGCAGCTCCCGACAGGGCACTGAAGCTTTCTTT.

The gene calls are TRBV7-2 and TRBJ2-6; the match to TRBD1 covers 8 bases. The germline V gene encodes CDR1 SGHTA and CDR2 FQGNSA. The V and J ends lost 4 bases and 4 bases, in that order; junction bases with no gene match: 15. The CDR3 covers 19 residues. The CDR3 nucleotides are TGTGCCAGCAGCTCTCGACAGGGGTCAGGTTCTCTGGGGGCCAACGTCCTGACTTTC. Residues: CASSSRQGSGSLGANVLTF.

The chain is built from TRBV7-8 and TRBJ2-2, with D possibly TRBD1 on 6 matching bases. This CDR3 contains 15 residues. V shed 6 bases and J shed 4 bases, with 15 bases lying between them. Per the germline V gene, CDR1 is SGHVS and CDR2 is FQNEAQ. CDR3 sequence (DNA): TGTGCCAGCAGTCACAGGGATATGGGCACCGGGGAGCTGTTTTTT. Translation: CASSHRDMGTGELFF.

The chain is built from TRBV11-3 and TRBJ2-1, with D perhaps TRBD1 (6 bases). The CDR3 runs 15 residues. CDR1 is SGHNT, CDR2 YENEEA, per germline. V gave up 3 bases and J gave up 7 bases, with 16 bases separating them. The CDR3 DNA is TGTGCCAGCAGCTTTGGGGGTTCTAGGGGGAATGAGCAGTTCTTC. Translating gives CASSFGGSRGNEQFF.

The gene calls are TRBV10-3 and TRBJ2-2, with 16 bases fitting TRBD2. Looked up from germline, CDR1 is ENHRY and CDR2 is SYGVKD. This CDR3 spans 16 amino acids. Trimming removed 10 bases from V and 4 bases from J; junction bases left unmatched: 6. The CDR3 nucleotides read TGTGCCACCACCGGGACTAGCGGGAGGGGCACCGGGGAGCTGTTTTTT. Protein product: CATTGTSGRGTGELFF.

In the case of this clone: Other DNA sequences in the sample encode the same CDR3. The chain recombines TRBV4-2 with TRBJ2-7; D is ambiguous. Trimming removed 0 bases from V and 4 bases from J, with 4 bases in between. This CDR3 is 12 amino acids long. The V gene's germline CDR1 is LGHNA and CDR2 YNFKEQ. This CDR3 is CASSQDAYEQYF. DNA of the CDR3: TGTGCCAGCAGCCAAGATGCATACGAGCAGTACTTC.

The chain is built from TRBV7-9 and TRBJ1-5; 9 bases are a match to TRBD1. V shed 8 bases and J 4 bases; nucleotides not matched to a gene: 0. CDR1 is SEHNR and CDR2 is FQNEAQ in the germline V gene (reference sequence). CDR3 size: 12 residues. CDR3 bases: TGTGCCAGCGGACAGGGGAATCAGCCCCAGCATTTT. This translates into CASGQGNQPQHF.

In DNA form, the CDR3 reads TGTGCCAGCTCACCACGATCAGTGTACCAAGAGACCCAGTACTTC. This gives the protein CASSPRSVYQETQYF. The V and J genes are TRBV18 and TRBJ2-5; no firm D call. CDR3 length equals 15 residues. Germline loops: CDR1 KGHSH, CDR2 LQKENI. The V end was cut by 1 base, the J end by 0 bases, with 9 bases between.

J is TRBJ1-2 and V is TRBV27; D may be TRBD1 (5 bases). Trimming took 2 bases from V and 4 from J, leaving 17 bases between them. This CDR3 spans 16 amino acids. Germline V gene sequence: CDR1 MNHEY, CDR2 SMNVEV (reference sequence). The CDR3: CASSLGGAETSYGYTF. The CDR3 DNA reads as TGTGCCAGCAGTTTAGGAGGGGCCGAAACCTCCTATGGCTACACCTTC.